These 13 T cell receptor beta chains share one sample of origin, sequenced in a study of blood T cell repertoires in COVID-19. The assay was immunoSEQ multiplex PCR, and TCRdb's table has in-frame clones only and misses some. The top ten hold about 1.4% of the sample, which has about 230,000 clones, more than 65% seen once. The sample consisted of peripheral blood. These TCRs come from a woman in her 40s who had recovered from COVID-19.

The V call is TRBV5-1, the J call TRBJ2-3; 8 bases line up with TRBD2. This CDR3 comprises 15 residues. The V segment lost 4 bases and the J segment 8 bases; nucleotides outside the gene matches: 12. Germline V gene sequence: CDR1 SGHRS, CDR2 YFSETQ. The CDR3 reads CASSPKTGLAGTQYF. CDR3 nucleotides: TGCGCCAGCAGCCCCAAGACGGGCCTAGCGGGTACGCAGTATTTT.

The rearrangement uses TRBV7-2 and TRBJ2-5, with 11 bases lining up with TRBD2. V was pared by 2 bases and J by 1 base, with 3 bases of the junction left unmatched. The CDR3 is made up of 16 amino acids. Per germline, CDR1 SGHTA and CDR2 FQGNSA. The CDR3 region has the DNA TGTGCCAGCAGCTTAATGGGACTAGCGGCCCAAGAGACCCAGTACTTC. Translation: CASSLMGLAAQETQYF.

V usage is TRBV7-8 and J usage is TRBJ2-7; possibly TRBD1 for D (5 bases). This CDR3 region has 13 residues. Germline loops: CDR1 SGHVS, CDR2 FQNEAQ. Trimming cost V 8 bases and J 0 bases, with 11 bases left between them. The CDR3 bases are TGTGCCAGCGGGGCGGTTACCTCCTACGAGCAGTACTTC. This encodes CASGAVTSYEQYF.

The chain links TRBV7-9 to TRBJ1-2, with 7 bases matching TRBD1. Losses at the gene ends were 7 bases for V and 6 bases for J; bases not matched to a gene: 17. From germline, CDR1 is SEHNR and CDR2 FQNEAQ (reference sequence). The CDR3 covers 16 residues. The CDR3 bases are TGTGCCAGCACCATATGGGGGTTCAACAGGGGCGATGGCTACACCTTC. This gives the protein CASTIWGFNRGDGYTF.

J is TRBJ1-1 and V is TRBV7-4, with D unclear. V was shortened by 10 bases and J by 4 bases, with 28 bases between the two germline ends. CDR1 is SGHVT and CDR2 is SQSDAQ in the germline V gene. This CDR3 contains 17 residues. The CDR3 protein is CATQLSTISGGGTEAFF. The CDR3 DNA is TGTGCCACCCAGCTTAGCACAATATCAGGAGGTGGCACTGAAGCTTTCTTT.

The rearrangement joins TRBV6-2 or TRBV6-3 to TRBJ1-2, with TRBD1 matching over 9 bases. Germline lookup yields CDR1 MNHEY and CDR2 SVGEGT. The CDR3 is 16 amino acids. J was trimmed by 6 bases and V by 6 bases; bases with no gene match: 14. DNA for the CDR3: TGTGCCAGCAGCAAACCACCGGGACAGGGACTAGATGGCTACACCTTC. This codes for CASSKPPGQGLDGYTF.

V is TRBV11-2 and J is TRBJ2-5, with D unresolved. CDR1 is SGHAT, CDR2 FQNNGV, per germline. The V end was cut by 2 bases, the J end by 4 bases, with 11 bases between. The CDR3 has 14 amino acids. The CDR3 nucleotides are TGTGCCAGCAGCTTATCCTTACCTACAGAGACCCAGTACTTC. It encodes CASSLSLPTETQYF.

The chain links TRBV5-6 to TRBJ1-2; D gene unclear. From germline, CDR1 is SGHDT and CDR2 YYEEEE. Trimming removed 4 bases at V and 7 bases at J, with 23 bases between. CDR3 length: 16 residues. CDR3 sequence: CASSSTTNYLGGGYTF. The DNA for the CDR3 is TGTGCCAGCAGCAGCACCACGAACTATCTGGGAGGTGGCTACACCTTC.

The V and J genes are TRBV28 and TRBJ1-2, with D possibly being TRBD1 (6 bases). Trimming left V 1 base short and J 6 bases short, with 12 bases between. CDR1 MDHEN and CDR2 SYDVKM come from the germline V gene. CDR3 length: 14 residues. The chain's CDR3 is CASSLYRRGDGYTF. In nucleotides, the CDR3 is TGTGCCAGCAGTTTATATCGCAGGGGTGATGGCTACACCTTC.

The chain combines TRBV5-5 with TRBJ1-1; 8 bases fit TRBD1. The CDR3 sequence is 14 residues long. Trimming took 3 bases from V and 1 from J; bases not matched to a gene: 2. Germline V lookup: CDR1 SGHKS, CDR2 YYEKEE (reference sequence). CDR3 protein: CASSSTGGNTEAFF. The CDR3 DNA is TGTGCCAGCAGCTCAACAGGGGGGAACACTGAAGCTTTCTTT.

V and J are TRBV15 and TRBJ2-4; the match to TRBD2 covers 7 bases. The CDR3 is 16 amino acids. Germline values: CDR1 LNHNV, CDR2 YYDKDF (reference sequence). V gave up 3 bases and J gave up 0 bases; unmatched junction bases: 5. The CDR3 is CATSSERGEAKNIQYF. In DNA, the CDR3 is TGTGCCACCAGCAGCGAGCGGGGAGAAGCCAAAAACATTCAGTACTTC.

This clone was counted only a few times. The chain joins TRBV2 to TRBJ1-6, with 8 bases identical to TRBD1. The germline gives CDR1 SNHLY, CDR2 FYNNEI. CDR3 length: 18 amino acids. J gave up 6 bases and V 3 bases, and 13 bases lay outside the gene matches. This CDR3 reads CASSEMGLQGATNSPLHF. The CDR3 nucleotides are TGTGCCAGCAGTGAGATGGGCTTGCAGGGGGCAACTAATTCACCCCTCCACTTT.

The chain links TRBV5-4 to TRBJ1-2, with D possibly being TRBD1 (5 bases). Germline values: CDR1 SGHNT, CDR2 YYREEE (reference sequence). The CDR3 spans 13 residues. Trimming pared 6 bases from V and 3 bases from J, leaving 12 bases between. As DNA, the CDR3 is TGTGCCAGCACCGTAGACAGACACTATGGCTACACCTTC. As protein: CASTVDRHYGYTF.